These 28 T cell receptor beta chains came from one sample sequenced in a study of shared clonotypes between healthy human individuals. CD45RO negativity and positive selection for CCR7 defined naive CD8 cells, a population that excluded terminally differentiated effector memory CD45RA+ cells. Method: immunoSEQ multiplex PCR; TCRdb's copy keeps in-frame clones and lacks some. The sample has about 2 million clones, approximately 95% seen once. Material for sequencing was naive CD8+ T cells sorted from blood. These receptors were obtained from a young man in good health.

The chain has TRBV28 and TRBJ1-5; D is unresolved. The CDR3 consists of 17 residues. V gave up 3 bases and J gave up 5 bases, with 20 bases separating them. From germline, CDR1 is MDHEN and CDR2 SYDVKM. Here the CDR3 DNA reads TGTGCCAGCAGTTTTAGCGTCCGCCTTGGGGTCGATCAGCCCCAGCATTTT. It specifies CASSFSVRLGVDQPQHF.

This rearrangement joins TRBV27 to TRBJ1-4, with a tentative D call TRBD1 (6 bases). This CDR3 is 13 amino acids long. The V and J ends lost 5 bases and 5 bases respectively, with 9 bases between them. Germline-derived CDR1 and CDR2 are MNHEY and SMNVEV (reference sequence). In DNA, the CDR3 is TGTGCCAGCAGTCTCCAGGGGAATGAAAAACTGTTTTTT. Translation: CASSLQGNEKLFF.

V and J are TRBV27 and TRBJ2-7; D ambiguous. Trimming shortened V by 6 bases and J by 1 base, and 19 bases separated the two germline ends. From germline, CDR1 is MNHEY and CDR2 SMNVEV (reference sequence). The CDR3 length is 16 residues. CDR3 nucleotides: TGTGCCAGCAGCGCAGAAGGTTATATGGGGTCCTACGAGCAGTACTTC. It translates to CASSAEGYMGSYEQYF.

The V and J genes are TRBV6-5 and TRBJ2-2; unclear D gene. Germline values: CDR1 MNHEY, CDR2 SVGAGI. There are 14 residues in the CDR3. Trimming stripped 0 bases from V and 5 bases from J, with 7 bases between. CDR3 nucleotide sequence: TGTGCCAGCAGTTACTCGCGAAAAACCGGGGAGCTGTTTTTT. Amino acid sequence: CASSYSRKTGELFF.

This clone was seen just once. V usage is TRBV27 and J usage is TRBJ2-7, with a tentative D call TRBD1 (6 bases). V was pared by 8 bases and J by 2 bases, with 16 bases between. In germline, CDR1 is MNHEY, CDR2 SMNVEV (reference sequence). The CDR3 runs to 14 residues. Here the CDR3 reads CASGETGFTYEQYF. CDR3 sequence (DNA): TGTGCCAGCGGAGAGACAGGCTTCACCTACGAGCAGTACTTC.

On this clone: The sample has other DNA sequences that encode this CDR3 too. The V gene is TRBV7-9, the J gene TRBJ2-7, with D maybe TRBD2 (7 bases). V lost 0 bases to trimming and J lost 6 bases, with 12 bases between them. The CDR3 length is 14 residues. Looked up from germline, CDR1 is SEHNR and CDR2 is FQNEAQ (reference sequence). Written as DNA, the CDR3 is TGTGCCAGCAGCTTAGCGGGGGGGCCCGGCGAGCAGTACTTC. Translated: CASSLAGGPGEQYF.

The CDR3 coding sequence is TGTGCCAGCAGTTACTCAACGGGGGGGCCGACCGAGCAGTACTTC. It encodes CASSYSTGGPTEQYF. The chain carries TRBV6-5 and TRBJ2-7; 8 positions match TRBD2. The V and J ends lost 0 bases and 6 bases, in that order; junction bases with no gene match: 7. The CDR3 totals 15 residues. CDR1 and CDR2 from the germline V gene are MNHEY and SVGAGI.

This chain uses TRBV13 with TRBJ1-1, with 9 bases identical to TRBD1. Looked up from germline, CDR1 is PRHDT and CDR2 is FYEKMQ (reference sequence). The V and J ends lost 4 bases and 1 base, in that order; junction bases with no gene match: 10. The CDR3 totals 17 residues. The chain's CDR3 is CASSSSGTGSGNTEAFF. As DNA, the CDR3 is TGTGCCAGCAGCTCCTCCGGGACAGGGTCGGGGAACACTGAAGCTTTCTTT.

This chain connects TRBV28 to TRBJ2-7, with TRBD1 matching over 9 bases. Trimming cost V 6 bases and J 6 bases; bases outside gene matches: 9. CDR1 and CDR2 (germline): MDHEN, SYDVKM. The CDR3 totals 14 residues. The CDR3, as DNA: TGTGCCAGCAGGTTCGGGACAGGGTCTCGCGAGCAGTACTTC. It codes for CASRFGTGSREQYF. Full variable domain (outside the CDR3, taken from reference TRBV28 and TRBJ2-7): DVKVTQSSRYLVKRTGEKVFLECVQDMDHENMFWYRQDPGLGLRLIYFSYDVKMKEKGDIPEGYSVSREKKERFSLILESASTNQTSMYLCASRFGTGSREQYFGPGTRLTVT.

This sequence joins TRBV7-8 and TRBJ2-3; no clear D gene. The germline V and J ends were trimmed by 1 base and 0 bases, with 5 bases remaining between them. This CDR3 has 14 residues. Germline CDR1 and CDR2: SGHVS and FQNEAQ. The CDR3, as DNA: TGTGCCAGCAGCTTAGAGAGCAGCACAGATACGCAGTATTTT. This codes for CASSLESSTDTQYF.

The chain joins TRBV13 to TRBJ2-5; D gene unclear. Germline CDR1 is PRHDT and CDR2 is FYEKMQ (reference sequence). V dropped 0 bases and J dropped 1 base, with 6 bases sitting between them. This CDR3 has 14 amino acids. The CDR3 DNA is TGTGCCAGCAGCTTAGGAGGTTTCCAAGAGACCCAGTACTTC. This translates into CASSLGGFQETQYF.

This sequence joins TRBV4-3 and TRBJ2-7; D unresolved. This CDR3 region has 18 residues. V dropped 0 bases and J dropped 0 bases, with 18 bases sitting between them. CDR1 and CDR2 (germline): LGHNA, YSLEER. As DNA, the CDR3 is TGCGCCAGCAGCCAAGATAGGCTTGGTGGGCTGAGCTCCTACGAGCAGTACTTC. Translation gives CASSQDRLGGLSSYEQYF.

A remark on this clone: A junction end diverges from the germline sequence, so it may reflect a read error. This chain connects TRBV28 to TRBJ1-2; maybe TRBD1 (6 bases). This CDR3 is 15 amino acids long. The germline gives CDR1 MDHEN, CDR2 SYDVKM. The CDR3 DNA reads TGTACCAGCGTCTTTCTAGGGGGGTCTAACTATGGCTACACCTTC. Translated, it gives CTSVFLGGSNYGYTF.

With respect to this clone: The same CDR3 arises from other DNA sequences in this sample as well. V is TRBV19 and J is TRBJ2-7; D might be TRBD1 (6 bases). Germline loops: CDR1 LNHDA, CDR2 SQIVND (reference sequence). Trimming shortened V by 3 bases and J by 2 bases, and 8 bases separated the two germline ends. CDR3 length equals 13 residues. CDR3 sequence: CASSIQGTYEQYF. Here the CDR3 DNA reads TGTGCCAGTAGTATCCAGGGGACCTACGAGCAGTACTTC.

This clone was counted a single time. The chain links TRBV11-3 to TRBJ2-1; D ambiguous. With 1 base removed from V and 5 bases from J, the gap between germline ends came to 12 bases. Germline V lookup: CDR1 SGHNT, CDR2 YENEEA. The CDR3 is made up of 15 amino acids. The chain's CDR3 is CASSLGSNLDNEQFF. CDR3 coding DNA: TGTGCCAGCAGCTTAGGTAGCAATCTCGACAATGAGCAGTTCTTC.

Turning to this clone: This specimen includes other DNA sequences encoding the same CDR3. The chain couples TRBV5-1 to TRBJ1-2, with no clear D. This CDR3 comprises 12 residues. Looked up from germline, CDR1 is SGHRS and CDR2 is YFSETQ. Trimming pared 0 bases from V and 8 bases from J, leaving 8 bases between. The CDR3 nucleotides read TGCGCCAGCAGCTTGGGGTCGGAGGGCTACACCTTC. It codes for CASSLGSEGYTF.

The chain carries TRBV20-1 and TRBJ2-1; D is uncertain. Germline V gene lookup returns CDR1 DFQATT and CDR2 SNEGSKA (reference sequence). CDR3 size: 10 residues. The CDR3 here is CIPSGSQRFF. Here the CDR3 DNA reads TGCATTCCCAGTGGCTCTCAACGGTTCTTC.

The CDR3 spells CASSVDRLGKQEAFF. The CDR3 DNA follows: TGTGCCAGCAGCGTTGACAGGCTTGGCAAACAGGAAGCTTTCTTT. The J gene is TRBJ1-1, the V gene TRBV9, with D perhaps matching TRBD1 (6 bases). The V end was cut by 2 bases, the J end by 8 bases, with 19 bases between. The CDR3 loop spans 15 amino acids. Germline V lookup: CDR1 SGDLS, CDR2 YYNGEE.

This chain joins TRBV5-4 and TRBJ2-1; D not resolved. There are 12 residues in the CDR3. The V gene's germline CDR1 is SGHNT and CDR2 YYREEE (reference sequence). Trimming pared 4 bases from V and 10 bases from J, leaving 12 bases between. CDR3 in DNA: TGTGCCAGCAGCCCGACCATGGGGGAGCAGTTCTTC. It specifies CASSPTMGEQFF. The variable domain in full, with the rest retrieved from reference TRBV5-4 and TRBJ2-1, is ETGVTQSPTHLIKTRGQQVTLRCSSQSGHNTVSWYQQALGQGPQFIFQYYREEENGRGNFPPRFSGLQFPNYSSELNVNALELDDSALYLCASSPTMGEQFFGPGTRLTVL.

The gene calls are TRBV9 and TRBJ2-3; D not resolved. The germline CDR1 and CDR2 sequences are SGDLS and YYNGEE. V was clipped by 0 bases and J by 10 bases, with 12 bases between them. The CDR3 is 13 amino acids. Here the CDR3 reads CASSVERDPAQYF. CDR3 nucleotides: TGTGCCAGCAGCGTAGAGAGAGATCCAGCGCAGTATTTT.

The chain has TRBV7-9 and TRBJ1-3, with 7 bases that match TRBD1. This CDR3 contains 14 residues. V shed 0 bases, J shed 9 bases, and the junction held 5 bases outside the gene matches. Germline V CDR1 and CDR2: SEHNR, FQNEAQ (reference sequence). The CDR3 DNA reads as TGTGCCAGCAGCTTAGCGACAGGGCCGGTCACCATATATTTT. Translating gives CASSLATGPVTIYF.

This rearrangement joins TRBV5-1 to TRBJ2-3; D may be TRBD2 (7 bases). CDR3 length: 16 amino acids. Trimming removed 0 bases from V and 2 bases from J, with 13 bases in between. Per the germline V gene, CDR1 is SGHRS and CDR2 is YFSETQ. The chain's CDR3 is CASSLGRGPDTDTQYF. The CDR3 region has the DNA TGCGCCAGCAGCTTGGGGCGGGGGCCAGACACAGATACGCAGTATTTT. The variable domain in full, with the rest retrieved from reference TRBV5-1 and TRBJ2-3, is KAGVTQTPRYLIKTRGQQVTLSCSPISGHRSVSWYQQTPGQGLQFLFEYFSETQRNKGNFPGRFSGRQFSNSRSEMNVSTLELGDSALYLCASSLGRGPDTDTQYFGPGTRLTVL.

This CDR3 is CASSDLGAGELFF. The CDR3 nucleotides are TGTGCCAGCAGTGACCTCGGGGCCGGGGAGCTGTTTTTT. The V call is TRBV6-1, the J call TRBJ2-2; D is perhaps TRBD2 (5 bases). This CDR3 comprises 13 residues. The V end was cut by 3 bases, the J end by 6 bases, with 8 bases between. Germline CDR1 and CDR2: MNHNS and SASEGT.

Only one count was recorded for this clone. Here the CDR3 reads CASRPLAESTDTQYF. DNA for the CDR3: TGTGCCAGCAGACCCCTAGCGGAGAGCACAGATACGCAGTATTTT. This chain connects TRBV7-2 to TRBJ2-3; TRBD2 matches at 7 bases. The CDR3 covers 15 residues. Germline values: CDR1 SGHTA, CDR2 FQGNSA. Losses at the gene ends were 6 bases for V and 0 bases for J; bases not matched to a gene: 6. Full variable domain (outside the CDR3, taken from reference TRBV7-2 and TRBJ2-3): GAGVSQSPSNKVTEKGKDVELRCDPISGHTALYWYRQSLGQGLEFLIYFQGNSAPDKSGLPSDRFSAERTGGSVSTLTIQRTQQEDSAVYLCASRPLAESTDTQYFGPGTRLTVL.

A word on this clone: The same CDR3 is also encoded by other DNA sequences in this sample. The chain links TRBV5-4 to TRBJ2-7; TRBD2 matches at 8 bases. Germline CDR1 reads SGHNT; CDR2 reads YYREEE (reference sequence). The CDR3 has 15 amino acids. The J segment lost 0 bases and the V segment lost 1 base, leaving 3 bases of the junction unmatched. The CDR3 here is CASSLIGGGSYEQYF. The CDR3, as DNA: TGTGCCAGCAGCTTGATCGGGGGGGGCTCCTACGAGCAGTACTTC.

In the case of this clone: At one of its ends the junction is not consistent with the germline gene, which may arise from a read error. V and J are TRBV5-6 and TRBJ2-1, with D uncertain. CDR3 size: 11 residues. Germline V gene data show CDR1 as SGHDT and CDR2 as YYEEEE. CDR3 sequence reads: CASSLQLELFF. In nucleotides, the CDR3 is TGTGCCAGCAGCTTACAGCTTGAGCTGTTCTTC.

Regarding this clone: Additional DNA sequences in this sample encode the identical CDR3. This chain uses TRBV5-1 with TRBJ2-1; D gene ambiguous. V lost 0 bases and J 3 bases, leaving 7 bases between the germline ends. Germline values: CDR1 SGHRS, CDR2 YFSETQ. CDR3 size: 14 residues. For the CDR3, the DNA is TGCGCCAGCAGCTTGGCTGGGCTCTACAATGAGCAGTTCTTC. Translated, it gives CASSLAGLYNEQFF. The full variable domain, its missing parts supplied by reference TRBV5-1 and TRBJ2-1, is KAGVTQTPRYLIKTRGQQVTLSCSPISGHRSVSWYQQTPGQGLQFLFEYFSETQRNKGNFPGRFSGRQFSNSRSEMNVSTLELGDSALYLCASSLAGLYNEQFFGPGTRLTVL.

This chain uses TRBV4-2 with TRBJ1-1, with TRBD1 matching over 7 bases. Germline CDR1 is LGHNA and CDR2 is YNFKEQ. J was trimmed by 5 bases and V by 0 bases; bases with no gene match: 6. CDR3 length equals 15 residues. This chain's CDR3 is CASSQDWTGSTEAFF. DNA of the CDR3: TGTGCCAGCAGCCAAGATTGGACAGGTTCTACTGAAGCTTTCTTT.